The clone carrying this T cell receptor beta chain appeared many times. The data were taken from a study of T cells in Graves' hyperthyroidism and ophthalmopathy. Germline CDR1 and CDR2: SGDLS and YYNGEE. The CDR3 covers 15 residues. Unmatched junction bases numbered 6, after V lost 3 bases and J lost 2 bases. Regions amplified from RNA transcripts were the TCR beta CDR3 regions. The primer set for the first-round RT-PCR of the TCR CDR3 was HTBI. TCRdb reanalysed the multiplex PCR reads using MiXCR and keeps one entry per CDR3 protein. Of 300,000 to 450,000 distinct CDR3 sequences listed, 15% to 20% are singletons.

This clonotype was obtained from a woman in her thirties or forties with Graves' ophthalmopathy. The rearrangement uses TRBV9 and TRBJ2-7; TRBD1 aligns across 9 bases. Sequences were obtained from blood. The CDR3 spells CASSAAGTGTYEQYF. The CDR3 coding sequence is TGTGCCAGCAGCGCCGCCGGGACAGGGACCTACGAGCAGTACTTC.